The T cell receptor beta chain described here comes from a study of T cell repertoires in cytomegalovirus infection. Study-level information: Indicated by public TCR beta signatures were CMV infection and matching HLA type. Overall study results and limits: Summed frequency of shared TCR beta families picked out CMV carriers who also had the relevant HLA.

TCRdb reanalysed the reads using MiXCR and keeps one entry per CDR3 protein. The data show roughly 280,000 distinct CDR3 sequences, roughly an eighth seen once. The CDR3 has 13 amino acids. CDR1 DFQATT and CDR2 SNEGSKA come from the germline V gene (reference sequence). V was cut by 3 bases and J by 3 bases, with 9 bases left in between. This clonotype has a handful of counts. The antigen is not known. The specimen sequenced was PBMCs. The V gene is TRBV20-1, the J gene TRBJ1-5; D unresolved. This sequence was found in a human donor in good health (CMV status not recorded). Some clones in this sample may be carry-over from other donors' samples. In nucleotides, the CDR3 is TGCAGTGCTAGGGACGGGTCCAATCAGCCCCAGCATTTT. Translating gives CSARDGSNQPQHF.